The clone carrying this T cell receptor beta chain was seen more than once but under ten times. Its target is not known. Germline V gives CDR1 SGHTA, CDR2 FQGNSA. This CDR3 region has 15 residues. J lost 0 bases, V lost 5 bases, and 7 bases had no gene match. TCRdb's copy holds only in-frame clones and misses some; the assay was immunoSEQ multiplex PCR. Of tens of thousands of clones in the sample, over 70% were seen once. The data were taken from a study of T cells in localized non-small cell lung cancer. Study-wide findings and caveats: One tumor region alone was sequenced, and heterogeneity therefore remains possible. Detection in adjacent lung was observed for a median around 50 of the top 100 tumor clones.

This clonotype was obtained from a man aged 40 to 70 with stage II squamous cell lung carcinoma. The chain uses TRBV7-2 and TRBJ2-7; 7 bases fit TRBD1. Sample: PBMCs, taken before any cancer treatment. CDR3 bases: TGTGCCAGCAGCCGGGGACAGACCATCTCCTACGAGCAGTACTTC. Translating gives CASSRGQTISYEQYF.